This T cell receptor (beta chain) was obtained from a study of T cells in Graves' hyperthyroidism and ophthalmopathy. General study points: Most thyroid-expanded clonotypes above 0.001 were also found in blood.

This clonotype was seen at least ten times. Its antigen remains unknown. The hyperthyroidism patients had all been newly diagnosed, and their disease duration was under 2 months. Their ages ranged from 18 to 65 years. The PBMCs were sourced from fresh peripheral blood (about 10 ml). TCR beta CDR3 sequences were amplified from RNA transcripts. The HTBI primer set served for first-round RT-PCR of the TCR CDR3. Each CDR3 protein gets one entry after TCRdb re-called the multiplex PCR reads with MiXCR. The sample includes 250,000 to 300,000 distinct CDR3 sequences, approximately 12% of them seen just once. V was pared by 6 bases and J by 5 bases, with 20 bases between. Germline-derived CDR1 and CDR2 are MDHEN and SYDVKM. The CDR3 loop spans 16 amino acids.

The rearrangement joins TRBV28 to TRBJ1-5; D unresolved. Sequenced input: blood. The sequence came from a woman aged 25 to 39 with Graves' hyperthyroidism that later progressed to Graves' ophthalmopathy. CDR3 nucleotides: TGTGCCAGCAGACCATCCCCATCTGGTAATCATCAGCCCCAGCATTTT. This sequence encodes CASRPSPSGNHQPQHF.